This T cell receptor (beta chain) originates from a study of technical replicates of blood from several donors. Sequenced by immunoSEQ multiplex PCR; TCRdb stores in-frame clones only, minus some. The repertoire includes 64,000 or so clones, around 97% of them detected once, and 0.2% to 0.25% sits in the top ten. Germline V gene lookup returns CDR1 SGHVS and CDR2 FNYEAQ. Between the trimmed V and J ends, which lost 5 bases and 2 bases, there was a span of 11 bases. The CDR3 totals 14 residues. This clone was recorded a few times. This clonotype was obtained from a human donor in good health. The sequenced material came from T cells isolated from PBMCs. The J gene is TRBJ2-3, the V gene TRBV7-6; tentative D call: TRBD2 (5 bases). The CDR3 DNA sequence: TGTGCCAGCAGCCCATCGGGAATCACAGATACGCAGTATTTT. Translation: CASSPSGITDTQYF.